The T cell receptor beta chain described here comes from a study of beta chain features in type 1 diabetes. For the study at large: The study found patients and healthy donors alike in age, gender and cell yields.

CD4+ cells of the naive, central memory, regulatory and stem cell-like memory types were sorted via CD45RO/CCR7/CD25/CD127/CD95/CD27. Sorted populations were all over 95% pure. In the case of this clone: Its antigen remains unknown.

Expressed TCRB transcripts were sequenced, since all the RNA that had been isolated was reverse transcribed. TCRdb's copy holds only in-frame clones and misses some; the assay was immunoSEQ multiplex PCR. In the table there are 15,000 to 20,000 clones, 50% of which are singletons. Notes on the study in general: Researchers caution that PCR might favor shorter templates, equally among patients and controls.

V lost 0 bases and J lost 6, with 8 bases in between. CDR3 length: 12 residues. Germline values: CDR1 GTSNPN, CDR2 SVGIG (reference sequence). V and J are TRBV30 and TRBJ1-1; D possibly corresponds to TRBD1 (5 bases). This receptor was obtained from a man aged 18 to 29 in good health. Input material: stem cell memory CD4+ T cells from blood. The CDR3 region is CAWSVLGPEAFF. The CDR3 coding sequence is TGTGCCTGGAGTGTACTGGGGCCTGAAGCTTTCTTT.